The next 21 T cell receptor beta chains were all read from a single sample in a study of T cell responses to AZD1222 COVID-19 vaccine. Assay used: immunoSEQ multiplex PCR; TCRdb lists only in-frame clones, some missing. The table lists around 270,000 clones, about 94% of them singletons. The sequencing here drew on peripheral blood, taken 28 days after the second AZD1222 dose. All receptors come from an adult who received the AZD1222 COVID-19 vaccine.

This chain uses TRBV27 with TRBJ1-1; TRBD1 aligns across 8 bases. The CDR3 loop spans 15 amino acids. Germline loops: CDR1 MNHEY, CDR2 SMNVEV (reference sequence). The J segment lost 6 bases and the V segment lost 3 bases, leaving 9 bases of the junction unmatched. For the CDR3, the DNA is TGTGCCAGCAGTTTGCTTTCGTCGACAGGGGCTGAAGCTTTCTTT. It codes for CASSLLSSTGAEAFF.

The DNA of the CDR3 is TGTGCCAGCACTCTCTATAGCAATCAGCCCCAGCATTTT. It codes for CASTLYSNQPQHF. The chain is built from TRBV2 and TRBJ1-5; the D is unclear. CDR1 and CDR2 (germline): SNHLY, FYNNEI. This CDR3 is 13 amino acids long. The V gene lost 7 bases and the J gene lost 0 bases, with 7 bases spanning the gap.

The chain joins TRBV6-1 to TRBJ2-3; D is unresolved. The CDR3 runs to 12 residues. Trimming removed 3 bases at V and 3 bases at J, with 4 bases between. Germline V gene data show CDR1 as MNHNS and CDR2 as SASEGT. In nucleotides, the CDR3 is TGTGCCAGCAGTGATGGAACAGATACGCAGTATTTT. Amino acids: CASSDGTDTQYF.

CDR3 residues: CAIIPRELFF. DNA for the CDR3: TGTGCCATTATTCCGAGGGAGCTGTTTTTT. The chain is built from TRBV19 and TRBJ2-2; D unclear. Germline CDR1 and CDR2: LNHDA and SQIVND (reference sequence). With 10 bases removed from V and 9 bases from J, the gap between germline ends came to 9 bases. This CDR3 region has 10 residues.

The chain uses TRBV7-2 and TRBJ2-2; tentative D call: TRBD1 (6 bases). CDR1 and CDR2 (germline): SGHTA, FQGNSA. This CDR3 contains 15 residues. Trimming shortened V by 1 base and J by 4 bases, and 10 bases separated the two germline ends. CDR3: CASSLVPRGTGELFF. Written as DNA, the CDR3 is TGTGCCAGCAGCTTAGTTCCCAGGGGCACCGGGGAGCTGTTTTTT.

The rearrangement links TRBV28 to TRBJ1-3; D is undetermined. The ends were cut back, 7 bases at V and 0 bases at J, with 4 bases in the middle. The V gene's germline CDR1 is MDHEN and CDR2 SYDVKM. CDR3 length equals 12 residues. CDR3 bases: TGTGCCAGCACTTCCTCTGGAAACACCATATATTTT. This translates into CASTSSGNTIYF.

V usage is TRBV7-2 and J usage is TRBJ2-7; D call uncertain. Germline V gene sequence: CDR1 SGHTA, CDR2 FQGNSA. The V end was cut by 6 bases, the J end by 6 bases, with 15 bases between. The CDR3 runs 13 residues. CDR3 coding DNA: TGTGCCAGCAGACCCGACCCCCTGGCCGAGCAGTACTTC. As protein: CASRPDPLAEQYF.

This chain's CDR3 is CASKRSSNSPLHF. In DNA, the CDR3 is TGTGCCAGCAAAAGGTCGTCCAATTCACCCCTCCACTTT. The chain links TRBV27 to TRBJ1-6; D not certain. Looked up from germline, CDR1 is MNHEY and CDR2 is SMNVEV (reference sequence). Trimming removed 7 bases from V and 7 bases from J, with 11 bases in between. The CDR3 is made up of 13 amino acids.

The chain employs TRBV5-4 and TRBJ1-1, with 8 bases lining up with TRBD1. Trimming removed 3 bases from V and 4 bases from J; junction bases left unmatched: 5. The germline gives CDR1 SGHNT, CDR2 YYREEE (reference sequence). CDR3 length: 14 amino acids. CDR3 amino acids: CASSSGGISTEAFF. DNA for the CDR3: TGTGCCAGCAGCTCAGGGGGCATCAGCACTGAAGCTTTCTTT.

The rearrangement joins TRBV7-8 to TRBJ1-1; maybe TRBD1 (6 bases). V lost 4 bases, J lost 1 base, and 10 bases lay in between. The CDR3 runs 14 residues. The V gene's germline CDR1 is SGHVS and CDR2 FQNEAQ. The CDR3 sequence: CASSYGQTNTEAFF. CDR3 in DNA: TGTGCCAGCAGCTATGGACAGACGAACACTGAAGCTTTCTTT.

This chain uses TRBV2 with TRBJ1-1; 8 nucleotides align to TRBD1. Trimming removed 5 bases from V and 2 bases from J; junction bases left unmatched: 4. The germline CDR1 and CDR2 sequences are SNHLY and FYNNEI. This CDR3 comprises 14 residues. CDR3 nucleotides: TGTGCCAGCAGTCCCGGACAGGGAAACACTGAAGCTTTCTTT. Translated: CASSPGQGNTEAFF.

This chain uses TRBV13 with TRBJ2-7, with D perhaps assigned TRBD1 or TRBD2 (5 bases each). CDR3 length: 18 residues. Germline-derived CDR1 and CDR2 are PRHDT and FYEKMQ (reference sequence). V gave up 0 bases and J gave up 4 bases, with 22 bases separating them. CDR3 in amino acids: CASSLGPQFGGRGYEQYF. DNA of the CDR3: TGTGCCAGCAGCTTAGGCCCCCAGTTTGGGGGAAGGGGATACGAGCAGTACTTC.

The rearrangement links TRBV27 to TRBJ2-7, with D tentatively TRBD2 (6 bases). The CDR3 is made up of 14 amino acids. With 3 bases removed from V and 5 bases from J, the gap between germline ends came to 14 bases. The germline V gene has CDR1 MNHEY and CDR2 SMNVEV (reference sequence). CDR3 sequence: CASSFSREADEQYF. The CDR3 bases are TGTGCCAGCAGTTTCTCCAGGGAGGCTGACGAGCAGTACTTC.

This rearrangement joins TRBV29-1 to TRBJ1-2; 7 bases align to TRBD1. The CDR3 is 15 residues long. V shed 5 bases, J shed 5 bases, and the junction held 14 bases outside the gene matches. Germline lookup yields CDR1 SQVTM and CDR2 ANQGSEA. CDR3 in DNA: TGCAGCGTTCCCCGCCTGGCGGGACAGAGATATGGCTACACCTTC. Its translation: CSVPRLAGQRYGYTF.

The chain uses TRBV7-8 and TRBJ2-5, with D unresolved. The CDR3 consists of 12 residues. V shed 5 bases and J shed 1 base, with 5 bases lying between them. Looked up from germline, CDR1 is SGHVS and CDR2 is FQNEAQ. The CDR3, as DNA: TGTGCCAGCAGCCAGTCCCAAGAGACCCAGTACTTC. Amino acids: CASSQSQETQYF.

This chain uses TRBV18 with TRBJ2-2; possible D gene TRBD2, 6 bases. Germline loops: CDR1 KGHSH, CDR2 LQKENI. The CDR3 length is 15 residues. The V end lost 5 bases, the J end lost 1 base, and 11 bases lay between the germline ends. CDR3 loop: CASSSRRENTGELFF. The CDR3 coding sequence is TGTGCCAGCTCATCTAGGAGGGAGAACACCGGGGAGCTGTTTTTT.

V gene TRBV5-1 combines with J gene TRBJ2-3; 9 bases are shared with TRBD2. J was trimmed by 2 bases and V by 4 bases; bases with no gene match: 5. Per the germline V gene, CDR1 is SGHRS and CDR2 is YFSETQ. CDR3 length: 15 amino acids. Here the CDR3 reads CASSDTSGSTDTQYF. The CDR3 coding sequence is TGCGCCAGCAGCGATACTAGCGGGTCCACAGATACGCAGTATTTT.

The DNA for the CDR3 is TGTGCCAGCCGAACAGGGGCCACCGGGGAGCTGTTTTTT. This codes for CASRTGATGELFF. V and J are TRBV27 and TRBJ2-2; 7 bases match TRBD1. CDR1 is MNHEY, CDR2 SMNVEV, per germline (reference sequence). After removal of 8 bases from V and 4 bases from J, the junction contained 4 bases not matched to a gene. The CDR3 is made up of 13 amino acids.

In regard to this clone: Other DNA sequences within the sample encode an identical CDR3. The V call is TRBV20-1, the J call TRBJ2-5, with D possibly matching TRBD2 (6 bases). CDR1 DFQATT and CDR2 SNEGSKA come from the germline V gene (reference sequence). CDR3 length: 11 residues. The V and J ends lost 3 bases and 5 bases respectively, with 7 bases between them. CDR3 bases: TGCAGTGCTAGCGGGGGTGAGACCCAGTACTTC. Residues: CSASGGETQYF.

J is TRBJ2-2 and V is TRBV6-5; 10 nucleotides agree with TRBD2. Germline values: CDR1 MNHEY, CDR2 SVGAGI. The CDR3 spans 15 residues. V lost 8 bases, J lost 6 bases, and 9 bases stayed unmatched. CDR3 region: CASGSSGGAPGELFF. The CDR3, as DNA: TGTGCCAGCGGATCCAGCGGGGGGGCCCCCGGGGAGCTGTTTTTT.

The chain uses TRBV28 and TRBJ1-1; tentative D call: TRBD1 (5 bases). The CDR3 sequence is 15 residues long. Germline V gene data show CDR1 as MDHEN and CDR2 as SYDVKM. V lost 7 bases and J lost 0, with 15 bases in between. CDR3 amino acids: CASIDDRAMNTEAFF. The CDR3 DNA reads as TGTGCCAGCATCGATGACAGAGCCATGAACACTGAAGCTTTCTTT.